This entry is about one TCR beta chain. These data come from a study of patients with pleural tuberculosis. TCRdb redid the calling of the reads with MiXCR, one entry per CDR3 protein. The data show 45,000 to 55,000 distinct CDR3 sequences, with about 7.9% seen just once and about a sixth held by the top ten. The CDR3 runs to 11 residues. CDR1 GTSNPN and CDR2 SVGIG come from the germline V gene (reference sequence). Trimming cost V 4 bases and J 4 bases, with 5 bases left between them. This sequence originates from a human donor with pleural tuberculosis. This chain joins TRBV30 and TRBJ2-1; D is ambiguous. CDR3 nucleotide sequence: TGTGCCTGGACTGGGTACAATGAGCAGTTCTTC. Protein product: CAWTGYNEQFF.